This T cell receptor (beta chain) was captured by sequencing in a study of T cells after posttransplantation cyclophosphamide (dated by TCRdb to about 2016). Notes on the research overall: The study tracked T cell repertoire reconstitution by TRB sequencing after myeloablative bone marrow transplantation using posttransplantation cyclophosphamide as GVHD prophylaxis. Antigen receptor sequencing covered samples from roughly 40 PTCy-treated patients and some 15 of their related bone marrow donors. Blood from all 35 or so PTCy patients with 1-year posttransplant specimens was subjected to TRB sequencing. TRB sequencing was also done on up to about 3 additional blood samples from 2 to 5.2 years after transplant in 3 patients, and on pretransplant blood from a handful of patients. Because TRA and TRB clonality correlated tightly in 10 or so samples, later TCR analyses were limited to TRB. Public TRB sequences were compared against a database of over 3,000 sequences linked to responses to pathogens, tumor antigens, self-antigens and alloantigens.

General study outcomes and caveats: The TRB repertoires of T cells infiltrating skin or the GI tract showed only limited overlap with the TRB repertoires found in blood. Donor-recipient similarity was low at 1-2 months but increased during the first year, and donor CD8+ memory clones often dominated later blood repertoires. Across the approximately 48 patients, TRB clonality was highly associated with recipient CMV seropositivity and CMV reactivation, and diversity with PTCy was similar to that in the CNI/methotrexate controls.

Measured from the cysteine to the phenylalanine, the CDR3 is 13 residues long. Solely the CDR3 DNA is kept, with 39 bases framed from the first base. The germline V gene (reference sequence) provides CDR1 MNHEY and CDR2 SMNVEV. The V end loses 3 bases and the J end loses 4 bases, and a stretch of 9 bases separates them. TRB sequencing used genomic DNA with the immunoSEQ assay at survey resolution or the hsTCRB kit. The authors' pipeline ran thus. The immunoSEQ software handled the initial read processing, while the LymphoSeq R package was used for the repertoire analyses. For each TRB dataset, clonality was calculated as 1 minus normalized Shannon entropy, and the Gini coefficient was computed as well. Phenotypes of unsorted samples were inferred by mapping TRB sequences from sorted subsets of the recipient or donor onto the same recipient's unsorted samples. TCRdb limited this immuneACCESS table to in-frame rearrangements with V and J called. A share of clones is missing; checked studies link under half to unresolved V genes, and the rest is unexplained. D and trimming come from the DNA, and the V and J calls and clone size come from that table. The sample table contains 30,000 or so clones; only one count was recorded for 70% to 90% of them. 15% of the sample goes to the ten largest clones.

PTCy-treated patients were drawn from a prospective multi-institutional clinical trial. Peripheral blood and bone marrow mononuclear cells were isolated by Ficoll-Hypaque density centrifugation and cryopreserved. A remark on this clone: There is no known antigen for this receptor. No much larger clonotype is one base removed from it; base qualities were not supplied.

Sequenced: PBMCs. This receptor chain uses TRBV27 and TRBJ1-2; no D gene is confidently identified. The TCR comes from a woman aged 40 to 50 with a blood cancer, CMV-positive, and with a related stem cell donor. The DNA sequence is given as TGTGCCAGCAGTTTTTCCGGGTCCTATGGCTACACCTTC. This encodes CASSFSGSYGYTF.